Listed below are T cell receptor beta chains from one sample, sequenced in a study of OX40 agonist ivuxolimab in advanced cancers. TCRdb's table, derived via immunoSEQ multiplex PCR, lists solely in-frame clones and lacks some. The sample records 75,000 to 90,000 clones, 91% being singletons. This specimen consisted of CD4+ or CD8+ T cells sorted from blood, obtained in a trial of the OX40 agonist ivuxolimab. These receptors all come from an adult with an advanced solid tumor such as melanoma, head and neck, liver or kidney cancer. CDR3s include the opening cysteine and the closing phenylalanine or tryptophan. The D gene is left open where the match is weak. Size is stated for part of the rows, as once, few or many counts, or as a class when the clone is expanded.

j_call v_call d_call cdr3_length clone_size cdr3_nt cdr3_aa
TRBJ1-5 TRBV7-8 NA 16 NA TGTGCCAGCAGCTCCGTCCTGGTTTCTCGCAATCAGCCCCAGCATTTT CASSSVLVSRNQPQHF
TRBJ2-3 TRBV5-1 TRBD1 17 once TGCGCCACCTCTAATCAAACCGGGACAGGGGGCGTGAATACGCAGTATTTT CATSNQTGTGGVNTQYF
TRBJ2-2 TRBV28 NA 16 NA TGTGCCAGCAGTTCACCTTGGACAGATTACACCGGGGAGCTGTTTTTT CASSSPWTDYTGELFF
TRBJ1-2 TRBV6-5 NA 14 NA TGTGCCAGCAGTTACGCCGACAGCTACTATGGCTACACCTTC CASSYADSYYGYTF
TRBJ2-5 TRBV21-1 NA 12 NA TGTGCCAGCAGCAAAGCACGTGAGACCCAGTACTTC CASSKARETQYF
TRBJ1-2 TRBV30 NA 15 once TGTGCCTGGAGTTTGCCGGGCCTTTCTAACTATGGCTACACCTTC CAWSLPGLSNYGYTF
TRBJ2-4 TRBV4-2 TRBD2 17 NA TGTGCCAGCAGCCAGGGGATTGTCGGAGCGGGGTGGTCCATTCAGTACTTC CASSQGIVGAGWSIQYF
TRBJ2-7 TRBV27 NA 13 NA TGTGCCAGCAGTTTCCTCAGCTCCTACGAGCAGTACTTC CASSFLSSYEQYF
TRBJ1-3 TRBV28 NA 13 NA TGTGCCAGCAGTTTTGGGCAGGGCCTGGAAGAATATTTT CASSFGQGLEEYF
TRBJ2-7 TRBV13 NA 14 NA TGTGCCAGCAGCCCTGGGGCGGCTTCCTACGAGCAGTACTTC CASSPGAASYEQYF
TRBJ2-7 TRBV4-1 NA 14 few TGCGCCAGCAGCCAAGATTGGGCGGGTTACGAGCAGTACTTC CASSQDWAGYEQYF
TRBJ2-3 TRBV6-5 NA 15 NA TGTGCCAGCAGTTACTTGGCAGGGGTCACAGATACGCAGTATTTT CASSYLAGVTDTQYF
TRBJ1-1 TRBV19 NA 13 NA TGTGCCAGTAGTTCTCAGATGAACACTGAAGCTTTCTTT CASSSQMNTEAFF
TRBJ2-2 TRBV7-3 NA 15 NA TGTGCCAGCAGCCCGTGGGCGAAAAACACCGGGGAGCTGTTTTTT CASSPWAKNTGELFF
TRBJ1-2 TRBV7-9 TRBD1 16 NA TGTGCCAGCAGCTTAGGGGTACAGGGGTTAATCTATGGCTACACCTTC CASSLGVQGLIYGYTF
TRBJ2-7 TRBV4-3 TRBD2 15 many TGCGCCAGCAGCCATATAGCGGGGGGGATGAACGAGCAGTACTTC CASSHIAGGMNEQYF
TRBJ2-7 TRBV30 NA 10 NA TGTGCCTGGGGGGTCGCGGAGCAGTACTTC CAWGVAEQYF
TRBJ2-5 TRBV2 NA 13 NA TGTGCCAGCAGTGAGGACAGTAAGGAGACCCAGTACTTC CASSEDSKETQYF
TRBJ1-2 TRBV4-3 TRBD1 16 NA TGCGCCAGCAGCCAAGAGTGGACAGGGACTTTCTATGGCTACACCTTC CASSQEWTGTFYGYTF
TRBJ1-5 TRBV6-1 NA 11 NA TGTGCCAGCAGTTTAAATCAGCCCCAGCATTTT CASSLNQPQHF
TRBJ2-1 TRBV4-3 NA 19 NA TGCGCCAGCAGCCAAGATCCGCTTCCAACCACCCCTCCTAACAATGAGCAGTTCTTC CASSQDPLPTTPPNNEQFF
TRBJ1-1 TRBV15 TRBD1 14 NA TGTGCCACCAGCGAGGGAGGGGGCTGGACTGAAGCTTTCTTT CATSEGGGWTEAFF
TRBJ1-1 TRBV6-5 NA 13 NA TGTGCCAGCAGCTGGACGGTGAACACTGAAGCTTTCTTT CASSWTVNTEAFF
TRBJ2-2 TRBV7-8 NA 17 NA TGTGCCAGCAGCTTAGAAGGGACCATTTACTACACCGGGGAGCTGTTTTTT CASSLEGTIYYTGELFF
TRBJ1-1 TRBV6-5 NA 14 NA TGTGCCAGCAGCCCGGGCGGCAGCCTCACTGAAGCTTTCTTT CASSPGGSLTEAFF
TRBJ2-3 TRBV6-6 NA 13 NA TGTGCCACACGGGCTACCAGCACAGATACGCAGTATTTT CATRATSTDTQYF
TRBJ2-3 TRBV27 NA 13 NA TGTGCCAGCAGTTTACTAAGCACAGATACGCAGTATTTT CASSLLSTDTQYF
TRBJ2-6 TRBV28 NA 13 once TGTGCCAGCAGTTTATCGCTCTTCAACGTCCTGACTTTC CASSLSLFNVLTF
TRBJ2-1 TRBV30 NA 13 NA TGTGCCTGGAATTGGGGACGATCCAATGAGCAGTTCTTC CAWNWGRSNEQFF
TRBJ1-1 TRBV9 NA 14 NA TGTGCCAGCAGCGTAGGGGATGAGAACACTGAAGCTTTCTTT CASSVGDENTEAFF
TRBJ2-1 TRBV4-3 TRBD2 17 once TGCGCCAGCAGCCGGGTTAGCGGGGGGGGGTCCTACAATGAGCAGTTCTTC CASSRVSGGGSYNEQFF
TRBJ1-5 TRBV27 NA 13 NA TGTGCCAGCAGTTTATCGTACGGTCAGCCCCAGCATTTT CASSLSYGQPQHF
TRBJ1-2 TRBV2 TRBD1 12 NA TGTGCCAGCGAGGAGGGACAGGTTGGCTACACCTTC CASEEGQVGYTF
TRBJ2-7 TRBV6-6 NA 13 NA TGTGCCAGCAGTTACCGGGGATCCTACGAGCAGTACTTC CASSYRGSYEQYF
TRBJ2-1 TRBV27 NA 13 NA TGTGCCAGCAGTTTGCGATCCTACAATGAGCAGTTCTTC CASSLRSYNEQFF
TRBJ2-1 TRBV4-3 NA 11 NA TGCGCCAGCAGCCAGTTCAATGAGCAGTTCTTC CASSQFNEQFF
TRBJ2-1 TRBV4-1 NA 14 NA TGCGCCAGCAGCCTTGGCCGCAATAACAATGAGCAGTTCTTC CASSLGRNNNEQFF
TRBJ2-5 TRBV6-1 TRBD2 14 once TGTGCCAGCAGTGACTGGGGAGGGGAAGAGACCCAGTACTTC CASSDWGGEETQYF
TRBJ2-1 TRBV4-2 NA 13 NA TGTGCCAGCAGCCAAGAGAGGGGCCATGAGCAGTTCTTC CASSQERGHEQFF
TRBJ2-1 TRBV27 TRBD2 17 NA TGTGCCAGCAGTTTAGGGGCCGGGACTAGCGGCCACAATGAGCAGTTCTTC CASSLGAGTSGHNEQFF
TRBJ2-1 TRBV30 TRBD2 15 NA TGTGCCTGGAGCCTAGGCGGGGGGTACGACAATGAGCAGTTCTTC CAWSLGGGYDNEQFF
TRBJ2-1 TRBV30 NA 14 NA TGTGCCTGGAGTGATACCCGGAGGTGGCATGAGCAGTTCTTC CAWSDTRRWHEQFF
TRBJ1-6 TRBV9 TRBD1 15 NA TGTGCCAGCAGCGATGGACAGGGGGTTTATTCACCCCTCCACTTT CASSDGQGVYSPLHF